The present T cell receptor (beta chain) was sequenced within a study of blood T cell repertoires in COVID-19. The wider study: The origin of the acute and convalescent COVID-19 samples was the United States, Italy and Spain.

Methods used by the authors: It was from reference gene primer amplification that nucleated cell counts were estimated. Method: immunoSEQ multiplex PCR; TCRdb's copy keeps in-frame clones and lacks some. The V and J calls and clone size are taken from that table; D and trimming were inferred from the DNA. This table has about 190,000 clones, less than 85% appearing once. Individuals drawn from under 30 US areas were about 18 to 89 years old. Cohort placement rested on clinical history that participants reported themselves. This clone was recorded at least ten times. Specimen: PBMCs or T cells enriched from blood (not recorded which). This TCR was sampled from a woman aged 25 to 39 who had recovered from COVID-19.

The DNA of the CDR3 is TGTGCCAGCAGCCCAGGTAGGACGGGAGCCGGGAATGAGCAGTTCTTC. It codes for CASSPGRTGAGNEQFF. This chain uses TRBV4-2 with TRBJ2-1; the D gene is possibly TRBD2 (6 bases). This CDR3 spans 16 amino acids. Germline CDR1 reads LGHNA; CDR2 reads YNFKEQ. Trimming removed 4 bases from V and 7 bases from J, with 20 bases in between.